These 17 T cell receptor beta chains originate from one sample sequenced in a study of shared clonotypes between healthy human individuals. Terminally differentiated effector memory CD45RA+ cells were excluded by CCR7 positive selection of CD45RO-negative cells. The assay was immunoSEQ multiplex PCR, and TCRdb's table has in-frame clones only and misses some. Among some 2,100,000 clones listed, about 93% were seen once. Input material: naive CD8+ T cells from PBMCs. These receptors originate from a man aged 18 to 35 in good health. Some clones in this sample may be carry-over from other donors' samples.

This clone was counted only a few times. V gene TRBV7-6 combines with J gene TRBJ2-2, with a weak D call TRBD1 (6 bases). From germline, CDR1 is SGHVS and CDR2 FNYEAQ. CDR3 length: 17 residues. V gave up 5 bases and J gave up 0 bases, with 16 bases separating them. CDR3 nucleotide sequence: TGTGCCAGCAGCCAAAGAGGGACATCCGCGAACACCGGGGAGCTGTTTTTT. Translation gives CASSQRGTSANTGELFF.

This clone was picked up one time. V usage is TRBV6-5 and J usage is TRBJ2-2, with TRBD2 matching over 7 bases. The CDR3 loop spans 14 amino acids. Trimming took 7 bases from V and 3 from J; bases not matched to a gene: 5. Germline loops: CDR1 MNHEY, CDR2 SVGAGI. The CDR3 nucleotides read TGTGCCAGCAAATTGGCGGGGGACACCGGGGAGCTGTTTTTT. Translating gives CASKLAGDTGELFF.

The gene calls are TRBV7-9 and TRBJ2-1; TRBD1 matches 7 bases. J gave up 3 bases and V 1 base, and 3 bases lay outside the gene matches. The germline CDR1 and CDR2 sequences are SEHNR and FQNEAQ (reference sequence). CDR3 length: 15 residues. The CDR3 region has the DNA TGTGCCAGCAGCTTAGGGAGGACAGGCTACAATGAGCAGTTCTTC. The encoded protein is CASSLGRTGYNEQFF.

This chain connects TRBV5-8 to TRBJ2-7; D unclear. The V end lost 0 bases, the J end lost 7 bases, and 11 bases lay between the germline ends. Per the germline V gene, CDR1 is SGHTS and CDR2 is YDEGEE. This CDR3 comprises 13 residues. Here the CDR3 reads CASSLGGWAEQYF. CDR3 bases: TGTGCCAGCAGCTTGGGTGGTTGGGCAGAGCAGTACTTC.

The chain carries TRBV14 and TRBJ1-2; D not resolved. Germline V gene lookup returns CDR1 SGHDN and CDR2 FVKESK. The V end was cut by 4 bases, the J end by 0 bases, with 12 bases between. The CDR3 runs 15 residues. CDR3 DNA: TGTGCCAGCAGCCCACTTCCGGGTACTAACTATGGCTACACCTTC. It specifies CASSPLPGTNYGYTF.

The rearrangement joins TRBV14 to TRBJ2-7; unclear D gene. This CDR3 region has 15 residues. The germline CDR1 and CDR2 sequences are SGHDN and FVKESK. Between the trimmed V and J ends, which lost 4 bases and 1 base, there was a span of 14 bases. CDR3 in DNA: TGTGCCAGCAGCCCCAGATTGGCCCTTTCCTACGAGCAGTACTTC. This encodes CASSPRLALSYEQYF.

J is TRBJ1-2 and V is TRBV4-3; D remains unclear. Germline CDR1 LGHNA, CDR2 YSLEER. The CDR3 consists of 16 residues. V was clipped by 0 bases and J by 1 base, with 12 bases between them. Here the CDR3 reads CASSQDGSPVNYGYTF. The DNA of the CDR3 is TGCGCCAGCAGCCAAGATGGTTCACCCGTTAACTATGGCTACACCTTC.

V is TRBV19 and J is TRBJ1-1; D is uncertain. The CDR3 runs 11 residues. The ends were cut back, 7 bases at V and 7 bases at J, with 10 bases in the middle. Per germline, CDR1 LNHDA and CDR2 SQIVND (reference sequence). The CDR3 loop reads CASIGYLEAFF. CDR3 DNA: TGTGCCAGTATCGGGTATCTTGAAGCTTTCTTT.

V gene TRBV15 combines with J gene TRBJ2-5, with D hard to call. This CDR3 contains 17 residues. In germline, CDR1 is LNHNV, CDR2 YYDKDF (reference sequence). V was trimmed by 0 bases and J by 0 bases, leaving 14 bases between them. The CDR3 DNA reads as TGTGCCACCAGCAGAGATAACGGACCCCGCGACCAAGAGACCCAGTACTTC. Protein sequence: CATSRDNGPRDQETQYF.

The sample holds a few counts of this clone. This rearrangement joins TRBV19 to TRBJ1-1; D is perhaps TRBD1 (5 bases). Germline values: CDR1 LNHDA, CDR2 SQIVND (reference sequence). Trimming cost V 7 bases and J 1 base, with 25 bases left between them. The CDR3 is 18 residues long. The CDR3 nucleotides read TGTGCCAGTACCGCTCGGGAGAAACGAGGGACGGCGAACACTGAAGCTTTCTTT. Protein sequence: CASTAREKRGTANTEAFF.

The V and J genes are TRBV7-9 and TRBJ2-1; 12 nucleotides align to TRBD2. V gave up 5 bases and J gave up 9 bases; unmatched junction bases: 11. This CDR3 is 16 amino acids long. The germline V gene encodes CDR1 SEHNR and CDR2 FQNEAQ (reference sequence). CDR3 amino acids: CASSPPSGRGDFEQFF. CDR3 DNA: TGTGCCAGCAGCCCCCCTAGCGGGAGGGGGGATTTTGAGCAGTTCTTC.

This CDR3 reads CASSTLRLSEKDQETQYF. DNA of the CDR3: TGTGCCAGCAGCACCTTACGTCTTAGCGAGAAGGACCAAGAGACCCAGTACTTC. The V and J genes are TRBV5-6 and TRBJ2-5, with TRBD2 as a possible D gene (5 bases). CDR3 length equals 18 residues. Germline V gene sequence: CDR1 SGHDT, CDR2 YYEEEE. Trimming shortened V by 4 bases and J by 0 bases, and 22 bases separated the two germline ends.

The V gene is TRBV10-2, the J gene TRBJ1-2; the D gene is possibly TRBD1 (6 bases). CDR1 is WSHSY, CDR2 SAAADI, per germline. Between the trimmed V and J ends, which lost 6 bases and 8 bases, there was a span of 13 bases. The length of the CDR3 is 12 residues. CDR3 DNA sequence: TGCGCCAGCAGCCAGGGGATAGAGGGCTACACCTTC. Protein sequence: CASSQGIEGYTF.

This clone has a handful of counts. V usage is TRBV11-2 and J usage is TRBJ1-1; D not certain. In germline, CDR1 is SGHAT, CDR2 FQNNGV. This CDR3 comprises 13 residues. Trimming shortened V by 2 bases and J by 1 base, and 5 bases separated the two germline ends. The CDR3, as DNA: TGTGCCAGCAGCTTATGGCGGAACACTGAAGCTTTCTTT. Amino acids: CASSLWRNTEAFF. Full variable domain (remainder filled in from reference TRBV11-2 and TRBJ1-1): EAGVAQSPRYKIIEKRQSVAFWCNPISGHATLYWYQQILGQGPKLLIQFQNNGVVDDSQLPKDRFSAERLKGVDSTLKIQPAKLEDSAVYLCASSLWRNTEAFFGQGTRLTVV.

This clone has more than one count but fewer than ten. The rearrangement joins TRBV7-9 to TRBJ1-2, with 8 bases matching TRBD1. The CDR3 consists of 14 residues. V lost 6 bases and J lost 2; bases outside the gene matches: 5. Germline CDR1 is SEHNR and CDR2 is FQNEAQ (reference sequence). CDR3 DNA: TGTGCCAGCAGACCAGGGGGCTCCAACTATGGCTACACCTTC. Protein product: CASRPGGSNYGYTF.

The V gene is TRBV7-9, the J gene TRBJ2-6, with D possibly TRBD1 on 5 matching bases. Germline V gene data show CDR1 as SEHNR and CDR2 as FQNEAQ (reference sequence). This CDR3 is 19 amino acids long. V was trimmed by 1 base and J by 1 base, leaving 17 bases between them. CDR3 sequence (DNA): TGTGCCAGCAGCTTAGGGGGCTCCGCCTCTCCTTCTGGGGCCAACGTCCTGACTTTC. Translation: CASSLGGSASPSGANVLTF.

The chain links TRBV4-3 to TRBJ2-2; D possibly corresponds to TRBD2 (6 bases). The germline V gene has CDR1 LGHNA and CDR2 YSLEER. The V and J ends lost 1 base and 0 bases respectively, with 6 bases between them. CDR3 size: 15 residues. The CDR3 here is CASSQAGANTGELFF. The CDR3 DNA sequence: TGCGCCAGCAGCCAAGCGGGGGCGAACACCGGGGAGCTGTTTTTT.